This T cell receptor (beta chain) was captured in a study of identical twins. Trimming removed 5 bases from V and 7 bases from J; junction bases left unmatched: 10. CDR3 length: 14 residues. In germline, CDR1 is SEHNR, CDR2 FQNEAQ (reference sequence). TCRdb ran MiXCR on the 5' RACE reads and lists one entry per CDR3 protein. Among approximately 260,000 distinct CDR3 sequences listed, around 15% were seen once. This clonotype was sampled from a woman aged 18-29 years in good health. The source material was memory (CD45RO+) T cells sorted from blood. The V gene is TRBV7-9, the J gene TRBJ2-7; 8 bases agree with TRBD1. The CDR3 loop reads CASSRIDRGGEQYF. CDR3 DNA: TGTGCCAGCAGCCGAATCGACAGGGGTGGAGAGCAGTACTTC.